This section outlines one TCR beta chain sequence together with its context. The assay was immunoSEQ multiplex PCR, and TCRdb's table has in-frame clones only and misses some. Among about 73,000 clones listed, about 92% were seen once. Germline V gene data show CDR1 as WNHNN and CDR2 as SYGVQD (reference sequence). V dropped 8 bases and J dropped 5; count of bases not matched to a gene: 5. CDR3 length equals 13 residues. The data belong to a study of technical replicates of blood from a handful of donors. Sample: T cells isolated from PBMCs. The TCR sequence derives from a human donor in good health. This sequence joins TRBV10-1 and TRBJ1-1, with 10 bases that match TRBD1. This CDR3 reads CASAGQGGTEAFF. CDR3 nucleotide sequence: TGCGCCAGCGCCGGACAGGGGGGAACTGAAGCTTTCTTT.